The 30 T cell receptor beta chains listed next were all sequenced from one sample in a study of technical replicates of blood from a few donors. Generated by immunoSEQ multiplex PCR, the TCRdb table keeps only in-frame clones and is missing some. The repertoire holds about 53,000 clones, with 70% to 90% as singletons. Sequencing was performed on PBMCs. These receptors came from a human donor in good health. Some clones in this sample may be carry-over from other donors' samples.

The rearrangement uses TRBV5-1 and TRBJ1-1, with D perhaps matching TRBD1 (5 bases). Germline assignment: CDR1 SGHRS and CDR2 YFSETQ. Trimming shortened V by 3 bases and J by 7 bases, and 19 bases separated the two germline ends. This CDR3 contains 15 residues. CDR3 sequence reads: CASSYRRRVVNEAFF. The CDR3 coding sequence is TGCGCCAGCAGCTATCGACGCAGGGTGGTAAATGAAGCTTTCTTT.

The chain uses TRBV13 and TRBJ2-1; no reliable D call. V was clipped by 2 bases and J by 0 bases, with 5 bases between them. This CDR3 region has 14 residues. Germline loops: CDR1 PRHDT, CDR2 FYEKMQ (reference sequence). The CDR3 DNA reads TGTGCCAGCAGCTTATTACTCTCCTACAATGAGCAGTTCTTC. Amino acid sequence: CASSLLLSYNEQFF.

The rearrangement links TRBV7-8 to TRBJ2-7, with no clear D. The CDR3 loop spans 13 amino acids. Germline V gives CDR1 SGHVS, CDR2 FQNEAQ. V lost 5 bases and J 2 bases, leaving 10 bases between the germline ends. CDR3: CASSRQRAYEQYF. The DNA of the CDR3 is TGTGCCAGCAGCCGTCAGCGAGCCTACGAGCAGTACTTC.

The chain joins TRBV2 to TRBJ1-1; D is undetermined. The germline V gene has CDR1 SNHLY and CDR2 FYNNEI. This CDR3 contains 11 residues. V was trimmed by 7 bases and J by 10 bases, leaving 13 bases between them. CDR3 bases: TGTGCCAGCAATCCTTCAGGCTTAGCTTTCTTT. This codes for CASNPSGLAFF.

This chain uses TRBV5-1 with TRBJ2-1, with a tentative D call TRBD2 (6 bases). Germline CDR1 is SGHRS and CDR2 is YFSETQ. The CDR3 is made up of 12 amino acids. The ends were cut back, 2 bases at V and 7 bases at J, with 7 bases in the middle. CDR3 nucleotide sequence: TGCGCCAGCAGCTTTAGCGGTAATGAGCAGTTCTTC. Protein: CASSFSGNEQFF.

The chain links TRBV27 to TRBJ1-5; the match to TRBD1 covers 8 bases. Looked up from germline, CDR1 is MNHEY and CDR2 is SMNVEV (reference sequence). The CDR3 covers 14 residues. Germline trimming cut 7 bases from V and 6 bases from J; bases unmatched to any gene: 8. CDR3 sequence: CASMIRGQGQPQHF. CDR3 DNA: TGTGCCAGCATGATCAGGGGGCAGGGTCAGCCCCAGCATTTT.

The chain uses TRBV18 and TRBJ1-5; D remains unclear. Trimming took 0 bases from V and 4 from J, leaving 10 bases between them. CDR3 length equals 15 residues. Germline V CDR1 and CDR2: KGHSH, LQKENI. Here the CDR3 reads CASSPPGTPNQPQHF. The CDR3 DNA follows: TGTGCCAGCTCACCACCCGGTACCCCAAATCAGCCCCAGCATTTT.

The gene calls are TRBV12-5 and TRBJ2-7; 8 bases agree with TRBD2. Germline loops: CDR1 LGHNT, CDR2 FRNRAP. The CDR3 consists of 16 residues. V gave up 0 bases and J gave up 3 bases; unmatched junction bases: 7. The CDR3 DNA is TGTGCTAGTGGTTTGGTACTGGGCGGGGGGCACTACGAGCAGTACTTC. This sequence encodes CASGLVLGGGHYEQYF.

In this sample, this clone turned up once. The chain is built from TRBV11-2 and TRBJ2-7; TRBD1 matches at 10 bases. The CDR3 sequence is 15 residues long. The germline CDR1 and CDR2 sequences are SGHAT and FQNNGV. After removal of 5 bases from V and 4 bases from J, the junction contained 8 bases not matched to a gene. The CDR3 here is CASSLGTGEKYEQYF. Written as DNA, the CDR3 is TGTGCCAGCAGCCTAGGGACAGGGGAAAAGTACGAGCAGTACTTC.

The V call is TRBV2, the J call TRBJ2-7, with D possibly being TRBD2 (6 bases). V dropped 7 bases and J dropped 7 bases, with 8 bases sitting between them. CDR1 SNHLY and CDR2 FYNNEI come from the germline V gene. This CDR3 has 10 residues. In DNA, the CDR3 is TGTGCCAGCAACGGGGGAGAGCAGTACTTC. This translates into CASNGGEQYF.

This clone was detected only once. The V call is TRBV10-3, the J call TRBJ1-2; D call uncertain. This CDR3 region has 14 residues. V shed 0 bases and J shed 4 bases, with 9 bases lying between them. Germline CDR1 is ENHRY and CDR2 is SYGVKD. The CDR3 region is CAISESARGYGYTF. The CDR3 DNA is TGTGCCATCAGTGAGTCGGCACGCGGCTATGGCTACACCTTC.

This clone was recorded only once. V gene TRBV5-1 combines with J gene TRBJ2-1; 10 positions agree with TRBD2. V was clipped by 4 bases and J by 2 bases; unmatched bases: 3. There are 15 residues in the CDR3. The germline CDR1 and CDR2 sequences are SGHRS and YFSETQ. CDR3 bases: TGCGCCAGCAGCGCCGGGACTAGCGCCTACAATGAGCAGTTCTTC. It encodes CASSAGTSAYNEQFF.

This chain links TRBV7-9 with TRBJ1-1; 12 bases map to TRBD1. Trimming removed 5 bases from V and 5 bases from J; junction bases left unmatched: 6. The CDR3 is 15 residues long. Germline V CDR1 and CDR2: SEHNR, FQNEAQ (reference sequence). The CDR3 loop reads CASSTGQGARTEAFF. CDR3 nucleotides: TGTGCCAGCAGCACGGGACAGGGGGCGAGAACTGAAGCTTTCTTT.

V and J are TRBV6-4 and TRBJ2-3, with D perhaps TRBD2 (6 bases). This CDR3 has 15 residues. The germline gives CDR1 MRHNA, CDR2 SNTAGT. With 2 bases removed from V and 2 bases from J, the gap between germline ends came to 11 bases. DNA for the CDR3: TGTGCCAGCAGTGACGGTAGCGGAGACACAGATACGCAGTATTTT. Translation: CASSDGSGDTDTQYF.

V and J are TRBV6-7 and TRBJ2-7, with 9 nucleotides matching TRBD1. TRBV6-7 is annotated as an ORF whose role is uncertain. Unmatched junction bases numbered 8, after V lost 6 bases and J lost 5 bases. The CDR3 extends over 14 amino acids. The CDR3 loop is CASSHGTGWHEQYF. The DNA for the CDR3 is TGTGCCAGCAGCCATGGGACAGGGTGGCACGAGCAGTACTTC.

The DNA for the CDR3 is TGCGCCAGCACCCTTAGCGGGAGAACAGATACGCAGTATTTT. This encodes CASTLSGRTDTQYF. The V and J genes are TRBV5-1 and TRBJ2-3; 9 bases agree with TRBD2. J gave up 3 bases and V 6 bases, and 5 bases lay outside the gene matches. Germline V gene lookup returns CDR1 SGHRS and CDR2 YFSETQ. The CDR3 loop spans 14 amino acids.

The chain links TRBV7-2 to TRBJ2-1; D may be TRBD2 (5 bases). This CDR3 has 14 amino acids. V lost 5 bases and J 5 bases, leaving 13 bases between the germline ends. Germline lookup yields CDR1 SGHTA and CDR2 FQGNSA. As DNA, the CDR3 is TGTGCCAGCAGCCGCCCCGGGGAGAACAATGAGCAGTTCTTC. The encoded protein is CASSRPGENNEQFF.

The rearrangement links TRBV5-4 to TRBJ1-2; D ambiguous. This CDR3 region has 15 residues. V was clipped by 1 base and J by 7 bases, with 17 bases between them. The germline V gene encodes CDR1 SGHNT and CDR2 YYREEE (reference sequence). The CDR3 sequence is CASSLYSGSTAGYTF. The CDR3 DNA reads as TGTGCCAGCAGCTTGTATTCGGGGTCAACGGCTGGCTACACCTTC.

This chain links TRBV7-2 with TRBJ2-7, with TRBD2 identical over 7 bases. After removal of 4 bases from V and 3 bases from J, the junction contained 6 bases not matched to a gene. Germline loops: CDR1 SGHTA, CDR2 FQGNSA. There are 14 residues in the CDR3. CDR3 protein: CASSSSGGGYEQYF. The CDR3 DNA follows: TGTGCCAGCAGCTCTAGCGGCGGAGGCTACGAGCAGTACTTC.

The CDR3: CASSWDSSSNQPQHF. CDR3 coding DNA: TGTGCCAGCAGTTGGGACAGCAGTAGCAATCAGCCCCAGCATTTT. This sequence joins TRBV27 and TRBJ1-5; TRBD1 matches at 7 bases. CDR1 MNHEY and CDR2 SMNVEV come from the germline V gene (reference sequence). With V trimmed by 4 bases and J by 0 bases, 3 bases remained unmatched. The length of the CDR3 is 15 residues.

V and J are TRBV7-9 and TRBJ2-2, with a tentative D call TRBD1 (5 bases). Germline CDR1 reads SEHNR; CDR2 reads FQNEAQ (reference sequence). V gave up 0 bases and J gave up 5 bases, with 10 bases separating them. The CDR3 has 15 amino acids. The CDR3 sequence is CASSLAAGQTGELFF. The CDR3 nucleotides read TGTGCCAGCAGCTTAGCAGCAGGGCAAACCGGGGAGCTGTTTTTT.

This chain joins TRBV4-1 and TRBJ1-2; no reliable D call. Germline CDR1 reads MGHRA; CDR2 reads YSYEKL. The CDR3 consists of 16 residues. V lost 3 bases and J lost 2, with 16 bases in between. The CDR3 reads CASSQGDTITNYGYTF. CDR3 DNA sequence: TGCGCCAGCAGCCAGGGAGACACGATCACAAACTATGGCTACACCTTC.

This chain links TRBV5-4 with TRBJ2-2; D is possibly TRBD1 (6 bases). V was pared by 2 bases and J by 5 bases, with 13 bases between. The germline gives CDR1 SGHNT, CDR2 YYREEE (reference sequence). CDR3 length: 15 amino acids. CDR3 DNA: TGTGCCAGCAGCTTTGCTCAGGGGCTGACCGGGGAGCTGTTTTTT. Its translation is CASSFAQGLTGELFF.

The chain links TRBV6-5 to TRBJ1-2; a weak D match, TRBD1 (5 bases). The CDR3 extends over 13 amino acids. Per the germline V gene, CDR1 is MNHEY and CDR2 is SVGAGI. V gave up 6 bases and J gave up 7 bases, with 15 bases separating them. The DNA for the CDR3 is TGTGCCAGCAGCGAAACATGGGGCTCTGGCTACACCTTC. Protein sequence: CASSETWGSGYTF.

The chain recombines TRBV21-1 with TRBJ2-7; TRBD2, the D gene given by the table, was not confirmed from the DNA. TRBV21-1 is a listed pseudogene. The CDR3 extends over 18 amino acids. This CDR3 is CASSKAKRGGRPRYEQYF. For the CDR3, the DNA is TGTGCCAGCAGCAAAGCGAAGCGGGGGGGCCGCCCAAGATACGAGCAGTACTTC.

The rearrangement links TRBV5-1 to TRBJ1-1; 7 bases fit TRBD1. CDR1 and CDR2 from the germline V gene are SGHRS and YFSETQ. The J segment lost 3 bases and the V segment lost 3 bases, leaving 5 bases of the junction unmatched. The CDR3 has 14 amino acids. The CDR3 spells CASSSEDRDTEAFF. The CDR3 DNA follows: TGCGCCAGCAGCTCCGAAGACAGGGACACTGAAGCTTTCTTT.

This chain's CDR3 is CASSYAVNQPQHF. Written as DNA, the CDR3 is TGTGCCAGCAGTTACGCGGTGAATCAGCCCCAGCATTTT. The chain is built from TRBV6-6 and TRBJ1-5; no clear D. The germline V and J ends were trimmed by 2 bases and 4 bases, with 6 bases remaining between them. The germline CDR1 and CDR2 sequences are MNHNY and SVGAGI (reference sequence). CDR3 length equals 13 residues.

The CDR3: CASSQTGSSTDTQYF. The CDR3 bases are TGTGCCAGTAGCCAGACAGGGTCTAGCACAGATACGCAGTATTTT. The rearrangement joins TRBV19 to TRBJ2-3; 7 nucleotides agree with TRBD1. The CDR3 runs 15 residues. Germline V gives CDR1 LNHDA, CDR2 SQIVND (reference sequence). The J segment lost 0 bases and the V segment lost 6 bases, leaving 6 bases of the junction unmatched. Drawing the rest from reference TRBV19 and TRBJ2-3, the complete variable domain is DGGITQSPKYLFRKEGQNVTLSCEQNLNHDAMYWYRQDPGQGLRLIYYSQIVNDFQKGDIAEGYSVSREKKESFPLTVTSAQKNPTAFYLCASSQTGSSTDTQYFGPGTRLTVL.

This chain links TRBV29-1 with TRBJ2-2; possible D gene TRBD1, 5 bases. Germline V gene sequence: CDR1 SQVTM, CDR2 ANQGSEA. The ends were cut back, 2 bases at V and 6 bases at J, with 10 bases in the middle. This CDR3 region has 13 residues. The CDR3 is CSVESSGSGELFF. The CDR3 bases are TGCAGCGTTGAAAGTTCAGGGTCCGGGGAGCTGTTTTTT.

The genes are TRBV30 and TRBJ1-2; TRBD1 aligns across 9 bases. The CDR3 is 13 residues long. The V gene's germline CDR1 is GTSNPN and CDR2 SVGIG (reference sequence). J was trimmed by 6 bases and V by 3 bases; bases with no gene match: 5. CDR3: CAWRDRGGHGYTF. The DNA for the CDR3 is TGTGCCTGGAGGGACAGGGGAGGGCATGGCTACACCTTC.